The 31 T cell receptor beta chains below come from one sample, sequenced in a study of a mutant IDH1 vaccine in newly diagnosed glioma. Only in-frame clones appear in the TCRdb table, and some are missing; sequencing was by immunoSEQ multiplex PCR. The sample carries 50,000 to 65,000 clones, about 88% recorded once. Antigens of these TCRs are unknown. The time point is: week 11, during vaccination. Doses of 300 ug of mutant IDH1 20-mer peptide were given with topical imiquimod. The sample was PBMCs, taken from a glioma patient whose treatment included an IDH1 peptide vaccine. These receptors were collected from a woman aged 45-65 years with glioma.

V gene TRBV15 combines with J gene TRBJ2-5; D gene unclear. V lost 1 base to trimming and J lost 5 bases, with 14 bases between them. CDR3 length: 15 amino acids. Germline lookup yields CDR1 LNHNV and CDR2 YYDKDF (reference sequence). DNA of the CDR3: TGTGCCACCAGCAGAGTTGGGCTCGCCGGTGAGACCCAGTACTTC. Its protein product is CATSRVGLAGETQYF.

J is TRBJ2-7 and V is TRBV7-9; tentative D call: TRBD1 (6 bases). The V and J ends lost 5 bases and 0 bases respectively, with 20 bases between them. The length of the CDR3 is 17 residues. CDR1 is SEHNR, CDR2 FQNEAQ, per germline (reference sequence). As DNA, the CDR3 is TGTGCCAGCAGCGCCAGTACAGGGACCTTAATCTCCTACGAGCAGTACTTC. This translates into CASSASTGTLISYEQYF.

The chain uses TRBV18 and TRBJ2-3; maybe TRBD1 (5 bases). CDR3 size: 14 residues. From germline, CDR1 is KGHSH and CDR2 LQKENI. Trimming took off 2 bases at V and 2 bases at J, with 8 bases between the two ends. Here the CDR3 DNA reads TGTGCCAGCTCACCAGTCAGGGACACAGATACGCAGTATTTT. Its protein product is CASSPVRDTDTQYF.

This CDR3 reads CASSDIRTASYGTDTQYF. CDR3 in DNA: TGTGCCAGCAGTGATATACGAACAGCGTCTTATGGCACAGATACGCAGTATTTT. V gene TRBV2 combines with J gene TRBJ2-3; D gene ambiguous. The CDR3 has 18 residues. Trimming took off 3 bases at V and 1 base at J, with 20 bases between the two ends. The germline V gene has CDR1 SNHLY and CDR2 FYNNEI.

The chain employs TRBV18 and TRBJ1-3; D unclear. V was cut by 0 bases and J by 0 bases, with 9 bases left in between. In germline, CDR1 is KGHSH, CDR2 LQKENI. The CDR3 is 16 amino acids. CDR3 DNA sequence: TGTGCCAGCTCACCACCGCGGCAGGTCTCTGGAAACACCATATATTTT. Amino acids: CASSPPRQVSGNTIYF.

The genes are TRBV5-4 and TRBJ2-2, with 8 bases matching TRBD1. The CDR3 extends over 16 amino acids. Germline-derived CDR1 and CDR2 are SGHNT and YYREEE (reference sequence). Trimming took 5 bases from V and 5 from J; bases not matched to a gene: 11. The CDR3 DNA is TGTGCCAGCAGTCCCGGCGGACAGGGACTTACCGGGGAGCTGTTTTTT. Its protein is CASSPGGQGLTGELFF.

The chain links TRBV4-1 to TRBJ1-6; 10 nucleotides match TRBD1. This CDR3 is 16 amino acids long. Germline CDR1 MGHRA, CDR2 YSYEKL. Trimming removed 1 base from V and 7 bases from J; junction bases left unmatched: 4. The CDR3 region is CASSQGRGQGNSPLHF. CDR3 nucleotide sequence: TGCGCCAGCAGCCAAGGGAGGGGACAGGGGAATTCACCCCTCCACTTT.

This rearrangement joins TRBV10-1 to TRBJ1-1; 9 nucleotides align to TRBD1. The germline V gene has CDR1 WNHNN and CDR2 SYGVQD (reference sequence). J gave up 6 bases and V 4 bases, and 3 bases lay outside the gene matches. There are 13 residues in the CDR3. CDR3 nucleotides: TGCGCCAGCAGTGGTGGGGACAGGGCTGAAGCTTTCTTT. Protein sequence: CASSGGDRAEAFF.

This clone has only a few counts. The chain has TRBV2 and TRBJ1-2; no firm D call. CDR3 size: 13 residues. Trimming stripped 7 bases from V and 5 bases from J, with 14 bases between. The germline gives CDR1 SNHLY, CDR2 FYNNEI. CDR3 region: CASTGYGPYGYTF. CDR3 sequence (DNA): TGTGCCAGCACTGGGTACGGTCCTTATGGCTACACCTTC.

This rearrangement joins TRBV19 to TRBJ2-3; tentatively, D is TRBD1 (6 bases). The CDR3 is made up of 15 amino acids. Germline loops: CDR1 LNHDA, CDR2 SQIVND (reference sequence). With 7 bases removed from V and 2 bases from J, the gap between germline ends came to 16 bases. The CDR3 nucleotides are TGTGCCAGTACCGCGCAACAGGGTACCACAGATACGCAGTATTTT. This translates into CASTAQQGTTDTQYF. Combining the CDR3 with reference TRBV19 and TRBJ2-3 gives the whole variable domain DGGITQSPKYLFRKEGQNVTLSCEQNLNHDAMYWYRQDPGQGLRLIYYSQIVNDFQKGDIAEGYSVSREKKESFPLTVTSAQKNPTAFYLCASTAQQGTTDTQYFGPGTRLTVL.

The V call is TRBV5-5, the J call TRBJ1-2, with D possibly matching TRBD1 (5 bases). Germline CDR1 reads SGHKS; CDR2 reads YYEKEE (reference sequence). V gave up 1 base and J gave up 2 bases, with 12 bases separating them. This CDR3 region has 15 residues. This chain's CDR3 is CASSLSGDGNYGYTF. CDR3 nucleotide sequence: TGTGCCAGCAGCTTGTCGGGGGACGGGAACTATGGCTACACCTTC.

This rearrangement joins TRBV7-9 to TRBJ2-4; 10 bases map to TRBD1. The CDR3 is 17 residues long. CDR1 SEHNR and CDR2 FQNEAQ come from the germline V gene (reference sequence). J lost 0 bases, V lost 4 bases, and 6 bases had no gene match. CDR3 region: CASSSEGQGLAKNIQYF. The CDR3 bases are TGTGCCAGCAGCTCAGAGGGACAGGGGCTAGCCAAAAACATTCAGTACTTC.

This clone was detected a few times. This chain connects TRBV19 to TRBJ1-1; D gene uncertain. The ends were cut back, 3 bases at V and 1 base at J, with 12 bases in the middle. The CDR3 contains 15 residues. Germline V lookup: CDR1 LNHDA, CDR2 SQIVND (reference sequence). The CDR3 sequence: CASSIGMGWNTEAFF. The CDR3, as DNA: TGTGCCAGTAGTATCGGGATGGGGTGGAACACTGAAGCTTTCTTT.

V and J are TRBV15 and TRBJ2-7; 9 nucleotides line up with TRBD1. CDR3 length: 17 amino acids. V was clipped by 0 bases and J by 6 bases; unmatched bases: 12. The germline V gene has CDR1 LNHNV and CDR2 YYDKDF (reference sequence). The DNA for the CDR3 is TGTGCCACCAGCAGAGAAAAGCCGGGACAGGGCTTTCGCGAGCAGTACTTC. Encoded protein: CATSREKPGQGFREQYF.

This chain uses TRBV9 with TRBJ2-5; the match to TRBD2 covers 13 bases. Germline V gene data show CDR1 as SGDLS and CDR2 as YYNGEE. With 4 bases clipped from V and 1 base from J, the junction kept 4 bases outside the gene matches. This CDR3 has 16 amino acids. The chain's CDR3 is CASSSGLAGIQETQYF. Here the CDR3 DNA reads TGTGCCAGCAGCTCGGGACTAGCGGGGATCCAAGAGACCCAGTACTTC.

The gene calls are TRBV30 and TRBJ2-7, with TRBD2 matching 9 bases. The CDR3 sequence is 14 residues long. The junction had 5 bases not matched to a gene; V was cut back by 2 bases and J by 3 bases. CDR1 GTSNPN and CDR2 SVGIG come from the germline V gene (reference sequence). For the CDR3, the DNA is TGTGCCTGGAGTCGCGGGGGGGTTGTCTACGAGCAGTACTTC. It is translated as CAWSRGGVVYEQYF.

The rearrangement joins TRBV6-5 to TRBJ2-5, with D possibly called TRBD1 or TRBD2 (6 bases each). The V end lost 6 bases, the J end lost 4 bases, and 18 bases lay between the germline ends. The CDR3 totals 15 residues. Germline values: CDR1 MNHEY, CDR2 SVGAGI. The CDR3 region is CASSPLGGRSETQYF. CDR3 in DNA: TGTGCCAGCAGCCCATTAGGGGGGAGGTCAGAGACCCAGTACTTC.

The chain couples TRBV5-1 to TRBJ1-1, with 8 nucleotides matching TRBD1. This CDR3 has 15 residues. With V trimmed by 3 bases and J by 2 bases, 6 bases remained unmatched. Germline V gene lookup returns CDR1 SGHRS and CDR2 YFSETQ. The chain's CDR3 is CASSSTTGANTEAFF. CDR3 sequence (DNA): TGCGCCAGCAGCTCTACGACAGGGGCCAACACTGAAGCTTTCTTT.

The V gene is TRBV18, the J gene TRBJ1-5; TRBD1 is a possible D gene (5 bases). V gave up 3 bases and J gave up 5 bases, with 11 bases separating them. The germline CDR1 and CDR2 sequences are KGHSH and LQKENI. The CDR3 is 14 amino acids. CDR3 amino acids: CASSPSGTYQPQHF. CDR3 in DNA: TGTGCCAGCTCACCGTCCGGGACCTATCAGCCCCAGCATTTT.

The chain recombines TRBV5-4 with TRBJ2-5; TRBD1 matches at 7 bases. The trim removed 4 bases at V and 2 bases at J, leaving 8 bases unmatched. The CDR3 runs to 15 residues. Germline V gene sequence: CDR1 SGHNT, CDR2 YYREEE (reference sequence). The CDR3 coding sequence is TGTGCCAGCAGCGTGGGACAGAACCTTCAAGAGACCCAGTACTTC. This codes for CASSVGQNLQETQYF. Drawing the rest from reference TRBV5-4 and TRBJ2-5, the complete variable domain is ETGVTQSPTHLIKTRGQQVTLRCSSQSGHNTVSWYQQALGQGPQFIFQYYREEENGRGNFPPRFSGLQFPNYSSELNVNALELDDSALYLCASSVGQNLQETQYFGPGTRLLVL.

The rearrangement joins TRBV4-3 to TRBJ1-3; unclear D gene. V was cut by 0 bases and J by 3 bases, with 15 bases left in between. The CDR3 has 17 amino acids. The germline V gene has CDR1 LGHNA and CDR2 YSLEER. CDR3 DNA sequence: TGCGCCAGCAGCCAAGAATGGTCGGCTGCTTATGGAAACACCATATATTTT. It encodes CASSQEWSAAYGNTIYF.

The chain couples TRBV14 to TRBJ2-5; TRBD1 might be the D (5 bases). The CDR3 has 17 amino acids. Per germline, CDR1 SGHDN and CDR2 FVKESK. V lost 11 bases to trimming and J lost 0 bases, with 25 bases between them. The DNA of the CDR3 is TGTGCCTCCACGCTCGGACACGCATACAATTACCAAGAGACCCAGTACTTC. This encodes CASTLGHAYNYQETQYF. The full variable domain, rest sourced from reference TRBV14 and TRBJ2-5, is EAGVTQFPSHSVIEKGQTVTLRCDPISGHDNLYWYRRVMGKEIKFLLHFVKESKQDESGMPNNRFLAERTGGTYSTLKVQPAELEDSGVYFCASTLGHAYNYQETQYFGPGTRLLVL.

The DNA of the CDR3 is TGTGCCAGCAGTTATACCCCGAGAACTGAAGCTTTCTTT. This codes for CASSYTPRTEAFF. This rearrangement joins TRBV6-6 to TRBJ1-1; D not resolved. The V end was cut by 3 bases, the J end by 5 bases, with 10 bases between. Germline CDR1 and CDR2: MNHNY and SVGAGI (reference sequence). CDR3 length equals 13 residues.

The chain couples TRBV6-5 to TRBJ1-5, with TRBD1 matching 8 bases. The germline V gene encodes CDR1 MNHEY and CDR2 SVGAGI. The ends lost 4 bases at V and 1 base at J; junction bases unmatched: 0. The CDR3 has 14 amino acids. CDR3 in amino acids: CASSWTGSNQPQHF. DNA of the CDR3: TGTGCCAGCAGTTGGACAGGGAGCAATCAGCCCCAGCATTTT.

V usage is TRBV7-3 and J usage is TRBJ2-7; 8 bases map to TRBD1. CDR3 length: 18 residues. Germline V lookup: CDR1 SGHTA, CDR2 FQGTGA. Trimming removed 5 bases from V and 0 bases from J; junction bases left unmatched: 15. The CDR3 protein is CASSLTGPGTGISYEQYF. The CDR3 nucleotides read TGTGCCAGCAGCCTCACTGGGCCAGGGACAGGTATCTCCTACGAGCAGTACTTC.

In this sample, this clone turned up once. Here the CDR3 DNA reads TGTGCCACCAGCAAAGACAGTATCCAAGAGACCCAGTACTTC. Translated: CATSKDSIQETQYF. The genes are TRBV15 and TRBJ2-5, with D possibly being TRBD1 (5 bases). CDR1 is LNHNV, CDR2 YYDKDF, per germline (reference sequence). Trimming cost V 4 bases and J 1 base, with 10 bases left between them. The CDR3 spans 14 residues.

About this clone: The junction does not match germline at one end; this may be a read error. The rearrangement uses TRBV6-5 and TRBJ2-7; D is unclear. This CDR3 region has 14 residues. The germline gives CDR1 MNHEY, CDR2 SVGAGI. CDR3 DNA: TGTGCCAGCACTTACTCGGACGGAGCCTACGAGCAGTACTTC. Its protein product is CASTYSDGAYEQYF.

The chain is built from TRBV7-9 and TRBJ1-2, with D unclear. Looked up from germline, CDR1 is SEHNR and CDR2 is FQNEAQ (reference sequence). This CDR3 spans 13 amino acids. Trimming shortened V by 4 bases and J by 7 bases, and 13 bases separated the two germline ends. The CDR3 sequence: CASSSEEGLGYTF. CDR3 DNA: TGTGCCAGCAGCTCCGAGGAGGGTCTTGGCTACACCTTC.

The chain combines TRBV27 with TRBJ1-2; 10 nucleotides agree with TRBD1. Germline CDR1 and CDR2: MNHEY and SMNVEV (reference sequence). The V gene end was trimmed by 9 bases and the J gene end by 4 bases; junction bases not matched to a gene: 11. The length of the CDR3 is 15 residues. CDR3 residues: CASKEGQGITYGYTF. Written as DNA, the CDR3 is TGTGCCAGTAAAGAGGGACAGGGGATTACCTATGGCTACACCTTC.

This clone was seen a handful of times. The chain has TRBV18 and TRBJ2-7, with 7 bases lining up with TRBD1. Germline V gene sequence: CDR1 KGHSH, CDR2 LQKENI. The CDR3 totals 15 residues. J was trimmed by 3 bases and V by 3 bases; bases with no gene match: 8. CDR3 bases: TGTGCCAGCTCACCTGCAGGGACAGCGATCTACGAGCAGTACTTC. Protein sequence: CASSPAGTAIYEQYF. The variable domain in full, completed from reference TRBV18 and TRBJ2-7, reads NAGVMQNPRHLVRRRGQEARLRCSPMKGHSHVYWYRQLPEEGLKFMVYLQKENIIDESGMPKERFSAEFPKEGPSILRIQQVVRGDSAAYFCASSPAGTAIYEQYFGPGTRLTVT.

The rearrangement links TRBV5-6 to TRBJ2-7, with TRBD1 matching over 10 bases. Germline CDR1 and CDR2: SGHDT and YYEEEE. J was trimmed by 2 bases and V by 0 bases; bases with no gene match: 2. There are 15 residues in the CDR3. The CDR3 sequence is CASSLGDRGTYEQYF. CDR3 nucleotide sequence: TGTGCCAGCAGCTTGGGGGACAGGGGAACCTACGAGCAGTACTTC.